This T cell receptor beta chain was identified in a study of cytomegalovirus exposure and HLA in healthy donors. Whole-study results and caveats: Some V segments (TRBV6-2 and TRBV6-3 among them) were excluded as indistinguishable. Most of the TCR beta V segments (in an earlier analysis) were productive either about 87% or about 30% of the time.

Germline V gene sequence: CDR1 LNHDA, CDR2 SQIVND (reference sequence). The CDR3 is 14 amino acids. Losses at the gene ends were 4 bases for V and 2 bases for J; bases not matched to a gene: 3. Points on this clone: The antigen is not known.

The PCR was carried out with 60 Vbeta primers and 13 Jbeta primers. Authors' processing steps: There were about 80 million unique TCR beta chains by a later count, and about 11 million of them were shared. TCRdb's table, derived via immunoSEQ multiplex PCR, lists solely in-frame clones and lacks some. Clonal size and the V and J genes are those of that table, whereas D and trimming came from the DNA. Seen here are some 90,000 clones, roughly 77% observed once, and the top ten hold approximately 10%. The sequence was obtained from a human donor in good health. The source material was PBMCs. This chain connects TRBV19 to TRBJ2-7; 9 positions agree with TRBD1. The CDR3 DNA sequence: TGTGCCAGTAGTACCCGGGACAGGGCCTACGAGCAGTACTTC. This sequence encodes CASSTRDRAYEQYF.